What follows are 20 T cell receptor beta chains derived from one specimen sequenced in a study of blood T cell repertoires in COVID-19. Profiled with immunoSEQ multiplex PCR; TCRdb holds only in-frame clones, not every one. The repertoire holds 100,000 to 150,000 clones, with approximately 80% as singletons. The sequenced sample was peripheral blood. The source is an older woman with acute or convalescent COVID-19.

The CDR3 region is CASSRERGTQYF. The CDR3 region has the DNA TGTGCCAGCAGTCGAGAAAGGGGTACGCAGTATTTT. J is TRBJ2-3 and V is TRBV5-6, with D perhaps TRBD1 (5 bases). Germline V lookup: CDR1 SGHDT, CDR2 YYEEEE. Trimming removed 5 bases at V and 8 bases at J, with 12 bases between. This CDR3 has 12 amino acids.

This chain uses TRBV18 with TRBJ2-3, with D perhaps TRBD1 (5 bases). CDR3 length: 14 amino acids. Germline V gene lookup returns CDR1 KGHSH and CDR2 LQKENI. V was clipped by 3 bases and J by 5 bases, with 12 bases between them. The CDR3 spells CASSPVGALDTQYF. The CDR3 region has the DNA TGTGCCAGCTCACCCGTAGGGGCGCTAGATACGCAGTATTTT.

This clone was counted a few times. The chain combines TRBV6-5 with TRBJ1-5; D unclear. The CDR3 spans 13 residues. CDR1 and CDR2 from the germline V gene are MNHEY and SVGAGI. Deletions cut 6 bases from V and 3 bases from J, with 9 bases between. CDR3 bases: TGTGCCAGCAGCCGACAAGTCAATCAGCCCCAGCATTTT. It specifies CASSRQVNQPQHF.

This chain joins TRBV3-1 (or the pseudogene TRBV3-2) and TRBJ1-1; D gene uncertain. The germline gives CDR1 LGHDT, CDR2 YNNKEL (reference sequence). V was trimmed by 4 bases and J by 1 base, leaving 10 bases between them. This CDR3 contains 14 residues. The CDR3 DNA reads TGTGCCAGCAGCCCAGGAGGGAGGAACACTGAAGCTTTCTTT. Amino acids: CASSPGGRNTEAFF.

The chain is built from TRBV18 and TRBJ1-1, with D tentatively TRBD1 (5 bases). The CDR3 covers 17 residues. Between the trimmed V and J ends, which lost 1 base and 5 bases, there was a span of 20 bases. Germline loops: CDR1 KGHSH, CDR2 LQKENI. The CDR3 DNA sequence: TGTGCCAGCTCACCACTTGGACAAGGGTCGCCTATGACTGAAGCTTTCTTT. Translation gives CASSPLGQGSPMTEAFF.

The chain is built from TRBV6-5 and TRBJ1-4, with a tentative D call TRBD1 (5 bases). Trimming left V 1 base short and J 10 bases short, with 7 bases between. The germline V gene has CDR1 MNHEY and CDR2 SVGAGI. The CDR3 has 12 residues. This chain's CDR3 is CASSYLGGKLFF. CDR3 coding DNA: TGTGCCAGCAGTTACTTGGGGGGAAAACTGTTTTTT.

The chain combines TRBV7-6 with TRBJ2-3; TRBD2 matches at 8 bases. This CDR3 is built from 18 residues. Trimming removed 1 base from V and 6 bases from J; junction bases left unmatched: 15. Germline V gives CDR1 SGHVS, CDR2 FNYEAQ. The CDR3 spells CASSLVPRTSTRGDTQYF. In DNA form, the CDR3 reads TGTGCCAGCAGCTTAGTTCCGCGGACTAGCACTCGGGGGGATACGCAGTATTTT.

The chain has TRBV9 and TRBJ2-5, with D unresolved. The V gene lost 0 bases and the J gene lost 4 bases, with 13 bases spanning the gap. Germline CDR1 is SGDLS and CDR2 is YYNGEE. The length of the CDR3 is 15 residues. The CDR3 DNA reads as TGTGCCAGCAGCGTAGCCGCCGGGTTCGGAGAGACCCAGTACTTC. It yields the protein CASSVAAGFGETQYF.

V is TRBV19 and J is TRBJ2-6, with 7 nucleotides matching TRBD1. J was trimmed by 0 bases and V by 5 bases; bases with no gene match: 10. Per the germline V gene, CDR1 is LNHDA and CDR2 is SQIVND (reference sequence). The CDR3 extends over 18 amino acids. For the CDR3, the DNA is TGTGCCAGTAGTCTTTCCCCGACAGGGAGCTCTGGGGCCAACGTCCTGACTTTC. Translation: CASSLSPTGSSGANVLTF.

The V call is TRBV14, the J call TRBJ1-2; tentatively, D is TRBD1 (6 bases). Germline values: CDR1 SGHDN, CDR2 FVKESK. V lost 6 bases, J lost 4 bases, and 15 bases lay in between. The CDR3 has 14 residues. In DNA, the CDR3 is TGTGCCAGCAGACCGGGGGGCGCTGGCTATGGCTACACCTTC. Translating it yields CASRPGGAGYGYTF. The full variable domain, completed using reference TRBV14 and TRBJ1-2, is EAGVTQFPSHSVIEKGQTVTLRCDPISGHDNLYWYRRVMGKEIKFLLHFVKESKQDESGMPNNRFLAERTGGTYSTLKVQPAELEDSGVYFCASRPGGAGYGYTFGSGTRLTVV.

This clone was seen just once. The chain carries TRBV18 and TRBJ2-1; D might be TRBD1 (5 bases). The V gene's germline CDR1 is KGHSH and CDR2 LQKENI. This CDR3 has 14 residues. Trimming took off 2 bases at V and 9 bases at J, with 14 bases between the two ends. The CDR3 here is CASSPAGLGGEQFF. DNA for the CDR3: TGTGCCAGCTCACCAGCAGGGTTGGGTGGTGAGCAGTTCTTC.

V usage is TRBV19 and J usage is TRBJ1-4; 7 bases map to TRBD1. CDR1 is LNHDA and CDR2 is SQIVND in the germline V gene (reference sequence). This CDR3 is 14 amino acids long. After removal of 7 bases from V and 12 bases from J, the junction contained 14 bases not matched to a gene. The CDR3 here is CASTQQGRLNELFF. The CDR3 bases are TGTGCCAGTACCCAACAGGGGCGGTTGAATGAACTGTTTTTT.

This chain joins TRBV18 and TRBJ1-5, with 9 nucleotides matching TRBD1. This CDR3 is built from 13 residues. Germline V gene lookup returns CDR1 KGHSH and CDR2 LQKENI. V lost 2 bases to trimming and J lost 10 bases; unmatched junction nucleotides: 3. CDR3 protein: CASSPGDRAPQHF. The CDR3 nucleotides read TGTGCCAGCTCACCAGGGGACAGGGCCCCCCAGCATTTT.

This chain connects TRBV2 to TRBJ1-1, with a possible D match to TRBD1 (5 bases). Germline V gene sequence: CDR1 SNHLY, CDR2 FYNNEI. The CDR3 consists of 13 residues. V was clipped by 7 bases and J by 1 base, with 10 bases between them. CDR3 region: CASMGRGNTEAFF. CDR3 in DNA: TGTGCCAGCATGGGGCGTGGGAACACTGAAGCTTTCTTT.

This clone has more than one count but fewer than ten. The CDR3 DNA reads as TGTGCCAGCAGCACGACAGGGCAGAACACTGAAGCTTTCTTT. Its translation: CASSTTGQNTEAFF. The chain is built from TRBV9 and TRBJ1-1, with 7 bases identical to TRBD1. The CDR3 is made up of 14 amino acids. Germline loops: CDR1 SGDLS, CDR2 YYNGEE. V was pared by 4 bases and J by 1 base, with 4 bases of the junction left unmatched.

The chain is built from TRBV6-5 and TRBJ1-1, with 9 bases lining up with TRBD1. Losses at the gene ends were 2 bases for V and 8 bases for J; bases not matched to a gene: 9. This CDR3 comprises 15 residues. Per the germline V gene, CDR1 is MNHEY and CDR2 is SVGAGI. CDR3 sequence (DNA): TGTGCCAGCAGTTACATGGGGGGACAGGGTGGGGAAGCTTTCTTT. Protein product: CASSYMGGQGGEAFF.

This clone turned up a few times. The chain has TRBV9 and TRBJ1-5, with no clear D. The CDR3 extends over 15 amino acids. Germline assignment: CDR1 SGDLS and CDR2 YYNGEE. V lost 0 bases, J lost 4 bases, and 11 bases lay in between. The CDR3 region is CASSVGSGVNQPQHF. As DNA, the CDR3 is TGTGCCAGCAGCGTAGGTTCCGGGGTAAATCAGCCCCAGCATTTT.

This chain joins TRBV2 and TRBJ1-6; D unresolved. The CDR3 contains 16 residues. Per the germline V gene, CDR1 is SNHLY and CDR2 is FYNNEI. V lost 5 bases, J lost 5 bases, and 16 bases lay in between. CDR3 sequence: CASSSHPLANNSPLHF. For the CDR3, the DNA is TGTGCCAGCAGTTCTCATCCACTTGCTAATAATTCACCCCTCCACTTT. The variable domain in full, completed from reference TRBV2 and TRBJ1-6, reads EPEVTQTPSHQVTQMGQEVILRCVPISNHLYFYWYRQILGQKVEFLVSFYNNEISEKSEIFDDQFSVERPDGSNFTLKIRSTKLEDSAMYFCASSSHPLANNSPLHFGNGTRLTVT.

V gene TRBV5-1 combines with J gene TRBJ1-5, with 8 bases identical to TRBD1. Germline V CDR1 and CDR2: SGHRS, YFSETQ. V gave up 1 base and J gave up 3 bases; unmatched junction bases: 9. This CDR3 region has 17 residues. The CDR3 DNA is TGCGCCAGCAGCTTGAAATCCCTGGGACAGGACAATCAGCCCCAGCATTTT. Amino acids: CASSLKSLGQDNQPQHF.

V gene TRBV5-1 combines with J gene TRBJ2-5; D gene uncertain. Germline V gene data show CDR1 as SGHRS and CDR2 as YFSETQ. V gave up 4 bases and J gave up 2 bases, with 3 bases separating them. This CDR3 is built from 11 residues. CDR3 region: CASSTQETQYF. CDR3 sequence (DNA): TGCGCCAGCAGCACACAAGAGACCCAGTACTTC.